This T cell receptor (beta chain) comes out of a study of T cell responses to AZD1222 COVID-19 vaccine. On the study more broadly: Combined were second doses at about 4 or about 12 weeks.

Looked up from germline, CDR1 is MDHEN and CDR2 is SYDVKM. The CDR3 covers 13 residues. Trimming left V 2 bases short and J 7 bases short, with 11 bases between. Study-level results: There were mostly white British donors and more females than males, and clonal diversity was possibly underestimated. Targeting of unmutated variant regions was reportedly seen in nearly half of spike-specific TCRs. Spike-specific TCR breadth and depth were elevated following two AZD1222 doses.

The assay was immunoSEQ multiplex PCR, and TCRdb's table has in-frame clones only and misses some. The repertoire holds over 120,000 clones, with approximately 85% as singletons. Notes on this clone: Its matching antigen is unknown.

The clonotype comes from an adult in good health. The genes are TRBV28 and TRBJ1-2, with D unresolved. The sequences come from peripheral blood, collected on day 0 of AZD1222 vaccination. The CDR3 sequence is CASSLPLGGGYTF. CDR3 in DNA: TGTGCCAGCAGTTTACCCTTAGGAGGTGGCTACACCTTC.